This T cell receptor (beta chain) was sequenced in a study of blood T cell repertoires in COVID-19. While infection was still active, Seattle patients were enrolled and then followed longitudinally. In the original processing: Amplification of reference gene primers was used by the study to estimate nucleated cell counts. Measured with immunoSEQ multiplex PCR; TCRdb has only the in-frame clones, and not every one. That table is the source of V, J and clone size, and D and trimming were worked out from the DNA. This repertoire shows hundreds of thousands of clones, about nine tenths found once; its top ten account for over 9%. This CDR3 is 15 amino acids long. Between the trimmed V and J ends, which lost 1 base and 10 bases, there was a span of 17 bases. The germline gives CDR1 SGHNT, CDR2 YENEEA.

Sequencing was carried out using peripheral blood. The rearrangement joins TRBV11-3 to TRBJ2-1; D might be TRBD2 (6 bases). This clonotype was obtained from a woman aged 30 to 39 with COVID-19, enrolled during active disease. Here the CDR3 DNA reads TGTGCCAGCAGCTTAGTTTCGGGAGCTAAAGGGGAGCAGTTCTTC. Protein: CASSLVSGAKGEQFF.